These T cell receptor beta chains were read from a single sample in a study of cytomegalovirus exposure and HLA in healthy donors. Here immunoSEQ multiplex PCR was the method, and the copy in TCRdb shows in-frame clones only, minus some. The sample carries about 130,000 clones, roughly three quarters recorded once. Sequencing was performed on PBMCs. These receptors were obtained from a man aged 30-40 years in good health and CMV-seronegative. Both conserved end residues are trimmed from each CDR3.

j_call: TRBJ2-2
v_call: TRBV5-1
cdr3_aa: ASSLGAASPTGELF

j_call: TRBJ1-5
v_call: TRBV27
cdr3_aa: ASGLTTGGNQPQH

j_call: TRBJ1-1
v_call: TRBV19
cdr3_aa: ASIGNYNTEAF

j_call: TRBJ2-1
v_call: TRBV29-1
cdr3_aa: SVPSRGSSYNEQF

j_call: TRBJ2-1
v_call: TRBV11-2
cdr3_aa: ASSLTTPDYNEQF

j_call: TRBJ2-3
v_call: TRBV7-6
cdr3_aa: ASSLDRDTQY

j_call: TRBJ2-1
v_call: TRBV6-5
cdr3_aa: ASRGVVYNEQF

j_call: TRBJ1-2
v_call: TRBV30
cdr3_aa: AWSNSGGGYT

j_call: TRBJ2-2
v_call: TRBV9
cdr3_aa: ASSSGEVGGELF

j_call: TRBJ2-5
v_call: TRBV7-9
cdr3_aa: ASSLEAGKIQY

j_call: TRBJ2-7
v_call: TRBV10-1
cdr3_aa: ARDRGYEQY

j_call: TRBJ2-3
v_call: TRBV30
cdr3_aa: AWSEGGVRSGTQY

j_call: TRBJ2-3
v_call: TRBV14
cdr3_aa: ASSQLTSGDTQY

j_call: TRBJ2-7
v_call: TRBV10-3
cdr3_aa: ATGTGDTYEQY

j_call: TRBJ1-1
v_call: TRBV28
cdr3_aa: ASREGIWSVNTEAF

j_call: TRBJ1-6
v_call: TRBV9
cdr3_aa: ASSVGDRGLQPLH

j_call: TRBJ2-1
v_call: TRBV9
cdr3_aa: ASSPRGLADNEQF

j_call: TRBJ1-6
v_call: TRBV10-3
cdr3_aa: AISERTVNSPLH

j_call: TRBJ1-4
v_call: TRBV28
cdr3_aa: ASSLLGQGRSEKLF

j_call: TRBJ2-5
v_call: TRBV28
cdr3_aa: ASSISGRETQY

j_call: TRBJ1-1
v_call: TRBV10-3
cdr3_aa: AIRSTGEGTEAF

j_call: TRBJ1-4
v_call: TRBV19
cdr3_aa: ASSLQGEKLF

j_call: TRBJ2-7
v_call: TRBV5-6
cdr3_aa: ASSLGAYEQY

j_call: TRBJ1-1
v_call: TRBV6-5
cdr3_aa: ASSYLSQGTHTEAF

j_call: TRBJ2-1
v_call: TRBV7-2
cdr3_aa: ASSRQGGGEQF

j_call: TRBJ1-4
v_call: TRBV30
cdr3_aa: AWSVRGYEKLF

j_call: TRBJ2-5
v_call: TRBV6-5
cdr3_aa: ASTGRETQY